This TCR beta chain appears in the sequencing data of a study of OX40 agonist ivuxolimab in advanced cancers. The ends lost 3 bases at V and 12 bases at J; junction bases unmatched: 1. The CDR3 totals 13 residues. Germline V gives CDR1 SGDLS, CDR2 YYNGEE. The method was immunoSEQ multiplex PCR; TCRdb's version includes in-frame clones alone and lacks a portion of them. Among over 45,000 clones listed, approximately 84% were seen once. This clonotype was obtained from an adult with an advanced solid tumor such as melanoma, head and neck, liver or kidney cancer. The specimen comprised CD4+ or CD8+ T cells sorted from blood, sampled in a trial of the OX40 agonist ivuxolimab. J is TRBJ2-1 and V is TRBV9; 15 bases align to TRBD2. CDR3 sequence: CASSEGLAGGQFF. In nucleotides, the CDR3 is TGTGCCAGCAGCGAGGGACTAGCGGGAGGGCAGTTCTTC.